This T cell receptor (beta chain) comes out of a study of cytomegalovirus exposure and HLA in healthy donors. Across the whole study: The roughly 100 million unique TCR beta sequences, from 150 million to 200 million T cells, were found by an earlier analysis.

In germline, CDR1 is MGHRA, CDR2 YSYEKL. The CDR3 has 15 amino acids. V lost 0 bases and J lost 6, with 11 bases in between. Vbeta (60) and Jbeta (13) primers were used in the PCR. This table comes from immunoSEQ multiplex PCR, and its TCRdb copy is limited to in-frame clones, with some not included. The sample includes around 41,000 clones, under 60% of them seen just once. The gene calls are TRBV4-1 and TRBJ1-4; D possibly corresponds to TRBD1 (6 bases). Sequenced input: PBMCs. This receptor was obtained from a man in his 60s in good health and CMV-seronegative. As DNA, the CDR3 is TGCGCCAGCAGCCAAGAAGGCAGGGGTTATGAAAAACTGTTTTTT. Translated: CASSQEGRGYEKLFF.